A single sample is the source of the 12 T cell receptor beta chains below, sequenced in a study of blood T cell repertoires in COVID-19. TCRdb keeps only in-frame clones here, not all; method: immunoSEQ multiplex PCR. The sample carries 250,000 to 400,000 clones, 88% recorded once. Sequencing used peripheral blood. These receptor sequences come from a young woman with COVID-19, enrolled during active disease.

This clone was found once. This rearrangement joins TRBV28 to TRBJ1-1; D is perhaps TRBD1 (5 bases). The CDR3 runs 14 residues. CDR1 and CDR2 from the germline V gene are MDHEN and SYDVKM. Deletions cut 5 bases from V and 4 bases from J, with 14 bases between. CDR3 loop: CASSPPTTGTEAFF. The CDR3 DNA sequence: TGTGCCAGCAGTCCCCCCACCACAGGCACTGAAGCTTTCTTT.

The sample holds one count of this clone. This chain connects TRBV18 to TRBJ2-7; no definite D call. The CDR3 has 16 residues. CDR1 and CDR2 from the germline V gene are KGHSH and LQKENI. The ends were cut back, 3 bases at V and 0 bases at J, with 15 bases in the middle. The CDR3 loop is CASSPIAGTSSYEQYV. CDR3 bases: TGTGCCAGCTCACCGATCGCAGGTACAAGCTCCTACGAGCAGTACGTC.

Only a few counts were recorded for this clone. The chain recombines TRBV3-1 (or the pseudogene TRBV3-2) with TRBJ1-1; TRBD1 might be the D (6 bases). The CDR3 contains 14 residues. V lost 0 bases to trimming and J lost 4 bases, with 9 bases between them. CDR1 and CDR2 (germline): LGHDT, YNNKEL (reference sequence). This chain's CDR3 is CASSQDRGFTEAFF. The CDR3 nucleotides are TGTGCCAGCAGCCAAGACAGGGGCTTCACTGAAGCTTTCTTT.

This clone came up once. The rearrangement links TRBV27 to TRBJ2-3; D is unclear. The ends were cut back, 3 bases at V and 2 bases at J, with 6 bases in the middle. The CDR3 is 13 residues long. Germline V lookup: CDR1 MNHEY, CDR2 SMNVEV (reference sequence). The CDR3 reads CASSFLPTDTQYF. The CDR3 DNA sequence: TGTGCCAGCAGTTTTCTCCCCACAGATACGCAGTATTTT.

The chain joins TRBV19 to TRBJ1-1; D is perhaps TRBD1 (5 bases). The CDR3 sequence is 11 residues long. V was shortened by 2 bases and J by 9 bases, with 7 bases between the two germline ends. Germline V lookup: CDR1 LNHDA, CDR2 SQIVND (reference sequence). The CDR3 DNA reads as TGTGCCAGTAGTATACAGGGCCAAGCTTTCTTT. As protein: CASSIQGQAFF.

This clone occurred once. V and J are TRBV4-2 and TRBJ1-5; 8 bases agree with TRBD1. CDR3 length: 15 residues. Germline V gives CDR1 LGHNA, CDR2 YNFKEQ. With V trimmed by 6 bases and J by 1 base, 5 bases remained unmatched. CDR3 in amino acids: CASSTGGMSNQPQHF. CDR3 in DNA: TGTGCCAGCAGTACAGGGGGAATGAGCAATCAGCCCCAGCATTTT.

V and J are TRBV19 and TRBJ2-6; the D gene is possibly TRBD2 (6 bases). The CDR3 runs to 17 residues. V shed 7 bases and J shed 0 bases, with 16 bases lying between them. Germline V gene lookup returns CDR1 LNHDA and CDR2 SQIVND (reference sequence). Here the CDR3 DNA reads TGTGCCAGTAAAAGGGACTTCTGGGACTCTGGGGCCAACGTCCTGACTTTC. It is translated as CASKRDFWDSGANVLTF.

The V and J genes are TRBV25-1 and TRBJ1-2, with no clear D. CDR1 and CDR2 from the germline V gene are MGHDK and SYGVNS. The CDR3 extends over 11 amino acids. Trimming removed 6 bases from V and 2 bases from J, with 4 bases in between. The CDR3 here is CASSGNYGYTF. CDR3 bases: TGTGCCAGCAGCGGGAACTATGGCTACACCTTC.

V is TRBV6-1 and J is TRBJ1-5; tentative D call: TRBD1 (5 bases). Per the germline V gene, CDR1 is MNHNS and CDR2 is SASEGT. This CDR3 region has 17 residues. V lost 3 bases, J lost 0 bases, and 15 bases lay in between. CDR3 nucleotide sequence: TGTGCCAGCAGTGACGAATCCAGGGTGTATAGCAATCAGCCCCAGCATTTT. Its protein is CASSDESRVYSNQPQHF.

This CDR3 is CASSTPGRETNEKLFF. Here the CDR3 DNA reads TGTGCCAGCAGCACCCCGGGTCGAGAGACTAATGAAAAACTGTTTTTT. The chain joins TRBV7-9 to TRBJ1-4; D gene uncertain. The CDR3 sequence is 16 residues long. V was trimmed by 5 bases and J by 2 bases, leaving 15 bases between them. Germline CDR1 SEHNR, CDR2 FQNEAQ (reference sequence).

This clone has just one count. The chain recombines TRBV4-1 with TRBJ2-1; perhaps TRBD1 as D (6 bases). Trimming pared 3 bases from V and 5 bases from J, leaving 14 bases between. Germline-derived CDR1 and CDR2 are MGHRA and YSYEKL. The length of the CDR3 is 15 residues. CDR3 in amino acids: CASSHPGTLNNEQFF. The CDR3 bases are TGCGCCAGCAGCCACCCCGGGACATTGAACAATGAGCAGTTCTTC.

The CDR3 here is CASSLAGGHQETQYF. The CDR3 DNA follows: TGTGCCAGCAGCCTAGCGGGGGGGCACCAAGAGACCCAGTACTTC. J is TRBJ2-5 and V is TRBV3-1 (or the pseudogene TRBV3-2); TRBD2 aligns across 11 bases. The CDR3 has 15 amino acids. Unmatched junction bases numbered 1, after V lost 4 bases and J lost 0 bases. Germline lookup yields CDR1 LGHDT and CDR2 YNNKEL (reference sequence).